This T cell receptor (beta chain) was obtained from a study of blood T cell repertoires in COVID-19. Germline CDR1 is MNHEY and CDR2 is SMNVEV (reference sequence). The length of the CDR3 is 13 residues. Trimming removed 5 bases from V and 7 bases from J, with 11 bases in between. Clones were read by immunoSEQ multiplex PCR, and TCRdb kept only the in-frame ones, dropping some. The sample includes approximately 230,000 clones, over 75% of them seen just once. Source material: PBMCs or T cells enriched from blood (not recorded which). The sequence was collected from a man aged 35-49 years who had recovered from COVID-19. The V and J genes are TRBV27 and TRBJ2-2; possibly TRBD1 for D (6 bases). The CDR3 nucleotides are TGTGCCAGCAGTGCTCACAGGGACGGGGAGCTGTTTTTT. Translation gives CASSAHRDGELFF.